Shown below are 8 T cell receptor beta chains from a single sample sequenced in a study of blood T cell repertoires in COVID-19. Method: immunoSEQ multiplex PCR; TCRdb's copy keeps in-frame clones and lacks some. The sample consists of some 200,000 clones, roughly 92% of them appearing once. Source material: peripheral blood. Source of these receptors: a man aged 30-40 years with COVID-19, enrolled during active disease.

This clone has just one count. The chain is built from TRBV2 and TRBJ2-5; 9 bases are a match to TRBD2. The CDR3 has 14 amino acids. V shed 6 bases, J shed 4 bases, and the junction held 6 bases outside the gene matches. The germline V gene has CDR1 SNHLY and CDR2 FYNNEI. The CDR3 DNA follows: TGTGCCAGCAGAGAGGGACTAGCAAGAGAGACCCAGTACTTC. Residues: CASREGLARETQYF.

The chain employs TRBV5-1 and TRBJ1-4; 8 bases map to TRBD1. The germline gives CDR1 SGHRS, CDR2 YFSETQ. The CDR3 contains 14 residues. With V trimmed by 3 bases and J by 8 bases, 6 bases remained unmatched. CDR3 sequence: CASSYGQGGEKLFF. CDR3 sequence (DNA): TGCGCCAGCAGCTACGGACAGGGAGGCGAAAAACTGTTTTTT.

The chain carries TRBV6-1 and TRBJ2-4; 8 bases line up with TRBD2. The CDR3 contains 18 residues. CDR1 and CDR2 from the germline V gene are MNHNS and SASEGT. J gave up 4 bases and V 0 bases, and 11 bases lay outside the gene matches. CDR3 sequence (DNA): TGTGCCAGCAGTGAAGCGCTCCCTCGAGCGGGGGCGAAAAACATTCAGTACTTC. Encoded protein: CASSEALPRAGAKNIQYF.

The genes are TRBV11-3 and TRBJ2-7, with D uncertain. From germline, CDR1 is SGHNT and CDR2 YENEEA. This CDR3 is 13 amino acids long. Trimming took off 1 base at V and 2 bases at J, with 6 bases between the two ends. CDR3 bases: TGTGCCAGCAGCTTAGGCACAACCTACGAGCAGTACTTC. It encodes CASSLGTTYEQYF.

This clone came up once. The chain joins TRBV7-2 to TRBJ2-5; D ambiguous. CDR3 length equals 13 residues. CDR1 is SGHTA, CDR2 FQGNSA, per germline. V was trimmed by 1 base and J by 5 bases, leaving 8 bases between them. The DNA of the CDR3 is TGTGCCAGCAGCTTAGGTGGGCCCGAGACCCAGTACTTC. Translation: CASSLGGPETQYF.

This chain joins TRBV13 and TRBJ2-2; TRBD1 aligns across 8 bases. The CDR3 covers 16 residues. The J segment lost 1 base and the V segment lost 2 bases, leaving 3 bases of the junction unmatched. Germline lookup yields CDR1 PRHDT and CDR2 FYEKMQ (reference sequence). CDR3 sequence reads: CASSLQGAVNTGELFF. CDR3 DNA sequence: TGTGCCAGCAGCTTACAGGGGGCAGTGAACACCGGGGAGCTGTTTTTT.

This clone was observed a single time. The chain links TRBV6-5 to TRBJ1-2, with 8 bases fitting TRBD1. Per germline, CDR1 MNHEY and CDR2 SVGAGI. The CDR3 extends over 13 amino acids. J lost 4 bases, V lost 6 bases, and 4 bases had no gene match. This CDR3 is CASRQGVGYGYTF. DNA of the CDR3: TGTGCCAGCAGACAGGGGGTTGGCTATGGCTACACCTTC.

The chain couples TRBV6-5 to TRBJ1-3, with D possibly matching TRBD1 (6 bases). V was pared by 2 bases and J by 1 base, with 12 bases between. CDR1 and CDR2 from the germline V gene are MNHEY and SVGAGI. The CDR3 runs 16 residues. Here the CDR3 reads CASSYRGGLSGNTIYF. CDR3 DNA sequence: TGTGCCAGCAGTTACCGGGGGGGGCTATCTGGAAACACCATATATTTT.